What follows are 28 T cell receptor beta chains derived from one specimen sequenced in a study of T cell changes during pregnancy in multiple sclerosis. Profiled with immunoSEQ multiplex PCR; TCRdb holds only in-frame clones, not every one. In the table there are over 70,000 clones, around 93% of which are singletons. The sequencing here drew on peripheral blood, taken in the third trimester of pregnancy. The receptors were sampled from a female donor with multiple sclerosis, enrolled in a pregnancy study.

In nucleotides, the CDR3 is TGTGCCAGCAGGCCGGGACTAGCGGGATATCGCTCCTACAATGAGCAGTTCTTC. This sequence encodes CASRPGLAGYRSYNEQFF. The chain links TRBV27 to TRBJ2-1; 13 bases are a match to TRBD2. V was pared by 6 bases and J by 0 bases, with 8 bases of the junction left unmatched. The germline gives CDR1 MNHEY, CDR2 SMNVEV (reference sequence). There are 18 residues in the CDR3.

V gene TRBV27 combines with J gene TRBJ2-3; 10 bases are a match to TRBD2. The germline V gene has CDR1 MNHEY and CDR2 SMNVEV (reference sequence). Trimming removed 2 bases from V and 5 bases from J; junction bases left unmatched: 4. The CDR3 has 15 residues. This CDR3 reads CASSLGLAGGDTQYF. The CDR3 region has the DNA TGTGCCAGCAGTTTAGGTTTAGCGGGAGGAGATACGCAGTATTTT.

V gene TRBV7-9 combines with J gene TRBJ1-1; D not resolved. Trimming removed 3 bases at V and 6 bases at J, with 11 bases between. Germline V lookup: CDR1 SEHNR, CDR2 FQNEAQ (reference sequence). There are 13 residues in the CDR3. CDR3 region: CASSLQVLSEAFF. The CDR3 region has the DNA TGTGCCAGCAGCTTGCAGGTTCTATCTGAAGCTTTCTTT.

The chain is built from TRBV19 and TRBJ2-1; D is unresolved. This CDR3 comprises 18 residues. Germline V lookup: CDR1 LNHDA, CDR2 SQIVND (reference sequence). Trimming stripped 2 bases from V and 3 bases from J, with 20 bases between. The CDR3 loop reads CASSIRSWANTIYNEQFF. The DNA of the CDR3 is TGTGCCAGTAGTATAAGGTCATGGGCGAACACGATCTACAATGAGCAGTTCTTC.

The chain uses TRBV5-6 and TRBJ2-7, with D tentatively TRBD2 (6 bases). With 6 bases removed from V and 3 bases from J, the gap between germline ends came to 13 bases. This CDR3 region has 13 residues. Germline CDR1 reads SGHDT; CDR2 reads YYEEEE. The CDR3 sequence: CASTPLGGYEQYF. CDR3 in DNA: TGTGCCAGCACCCCCTTGGGGGGCTACGAGCAGTACTTC.

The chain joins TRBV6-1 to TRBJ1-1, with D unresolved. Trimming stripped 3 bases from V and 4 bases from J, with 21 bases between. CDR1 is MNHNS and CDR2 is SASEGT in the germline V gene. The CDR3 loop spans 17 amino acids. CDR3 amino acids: CASSDRHTPTSGTEAFF. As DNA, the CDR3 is TGTGCCAGCAGTGACAGACACACCCCCACTTCTGGCACTGAAGCTTTCTTT.

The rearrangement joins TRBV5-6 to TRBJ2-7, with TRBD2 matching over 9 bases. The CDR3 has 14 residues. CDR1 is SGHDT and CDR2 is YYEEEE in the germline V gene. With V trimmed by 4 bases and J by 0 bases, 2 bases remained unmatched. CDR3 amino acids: CASSPGLASYEQYF. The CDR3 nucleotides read TGTGCCAGCAGCCCGGGACTAGCCTCCTACGAGCAGTACTTC.

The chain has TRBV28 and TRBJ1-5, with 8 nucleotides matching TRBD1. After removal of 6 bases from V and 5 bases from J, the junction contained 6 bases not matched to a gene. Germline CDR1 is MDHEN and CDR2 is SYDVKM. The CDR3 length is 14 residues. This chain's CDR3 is CASRHRGGYQPQHF. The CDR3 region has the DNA TGTGCCAGCAGGCACAGGGGGGGTTATCAGCCCCAGCATTTT.

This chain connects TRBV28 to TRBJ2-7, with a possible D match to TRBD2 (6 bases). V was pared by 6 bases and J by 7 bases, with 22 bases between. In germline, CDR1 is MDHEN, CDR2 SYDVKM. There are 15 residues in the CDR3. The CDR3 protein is CASSISAFSTSEQYF. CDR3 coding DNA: TGTGCCAGCAGCATTTCCGCCTTCTCGACTAGTGAGCAGTACTTC.

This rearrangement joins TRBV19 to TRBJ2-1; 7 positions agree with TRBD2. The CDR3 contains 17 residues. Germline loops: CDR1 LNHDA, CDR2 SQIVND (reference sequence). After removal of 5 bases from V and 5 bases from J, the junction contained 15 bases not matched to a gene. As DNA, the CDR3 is TGTGCCAGTAGTCCCCGTCCCGCGGGAGCCGTGGACAATGAGCAGTTCTTC. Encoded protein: CASSPRPAGAVDNEQFF.

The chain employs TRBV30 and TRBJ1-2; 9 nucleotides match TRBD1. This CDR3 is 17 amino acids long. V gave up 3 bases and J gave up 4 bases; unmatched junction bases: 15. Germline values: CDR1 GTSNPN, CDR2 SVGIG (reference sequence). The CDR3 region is CAWRPPGQGRSGYGYTF. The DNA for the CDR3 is TGTGCCTGGAGACCCCCGGGACAGGGCCGGTCGGGCTATGGCTACACCTTC.

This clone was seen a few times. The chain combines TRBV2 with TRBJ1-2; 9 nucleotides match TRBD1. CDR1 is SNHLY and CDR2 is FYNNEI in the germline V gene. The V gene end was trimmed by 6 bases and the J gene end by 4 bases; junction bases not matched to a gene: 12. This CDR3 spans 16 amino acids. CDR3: CASRPTLDRGGYGYTF. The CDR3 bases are TGTGCCAGCAGACCGACCTTGGACAGGGGTGGCTATGGCTACACCTTC. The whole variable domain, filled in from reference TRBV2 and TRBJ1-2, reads EPEVTQTPSHQVTQMGQEVILRCVPISNHLYFYWYRQILGQKVEFLVSFYNNEISEKSEIFDDQFSVERPDGSNFTLKIRSTKLEDSAMYFCASRPTLDRGGYGYTFGSGTRLTVV.

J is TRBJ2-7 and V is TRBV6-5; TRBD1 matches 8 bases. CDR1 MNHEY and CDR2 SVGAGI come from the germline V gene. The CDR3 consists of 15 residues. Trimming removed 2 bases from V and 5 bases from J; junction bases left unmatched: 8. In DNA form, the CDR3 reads TGTGCCAGCAGTTACGGCCAGGGGGCAATCCACGAGCAGTACTTC. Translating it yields CASSYGQGAIHEQYF.

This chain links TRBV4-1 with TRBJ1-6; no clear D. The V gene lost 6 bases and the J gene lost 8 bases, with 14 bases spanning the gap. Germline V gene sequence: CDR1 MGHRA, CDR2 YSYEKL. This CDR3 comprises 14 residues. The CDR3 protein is CASSLGQLYSPLHF. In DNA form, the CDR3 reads TGCGCCAGCAGTCTTGGGCAGCTATATTCACCCCTCCACTTT.

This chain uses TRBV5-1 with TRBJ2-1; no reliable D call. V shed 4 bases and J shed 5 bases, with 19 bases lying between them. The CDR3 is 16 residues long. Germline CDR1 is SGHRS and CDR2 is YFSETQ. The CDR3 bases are TGCGCCAGCAGCCCCAGGCCGACAAGTTGGGACAATGAGCAGTTCTTC. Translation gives CASSPRPTSWDNEQFF. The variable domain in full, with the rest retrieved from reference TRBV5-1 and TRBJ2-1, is KAGVTQTPRYLIKTRGQQVTLSCSPISGHRSVSWYQQTPGQGLQFLFEYFSETQRNKGNFPGRFSGRQFSNSRSEMNVSTLELGDSALYLCASSPRPTSWDNEQFFGPGTRLTVL.

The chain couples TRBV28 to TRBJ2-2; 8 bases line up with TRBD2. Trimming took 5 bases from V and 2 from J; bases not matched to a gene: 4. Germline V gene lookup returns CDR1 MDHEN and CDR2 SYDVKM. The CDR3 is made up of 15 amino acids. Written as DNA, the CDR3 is TGTGCCAGCAGTCCGGGACTAGGAAACACCGGGGAGCTGTTTTTT. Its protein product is CASSPGLGNTGELFF.

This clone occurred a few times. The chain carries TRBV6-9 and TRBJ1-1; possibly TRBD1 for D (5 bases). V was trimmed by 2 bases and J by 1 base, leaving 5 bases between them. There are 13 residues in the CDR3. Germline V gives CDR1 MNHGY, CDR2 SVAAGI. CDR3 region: CASSYQGNTEAFF. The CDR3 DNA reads TGTGCCAGCAGTTATCAGGGGAACACTGAAGCTTTCTTT.

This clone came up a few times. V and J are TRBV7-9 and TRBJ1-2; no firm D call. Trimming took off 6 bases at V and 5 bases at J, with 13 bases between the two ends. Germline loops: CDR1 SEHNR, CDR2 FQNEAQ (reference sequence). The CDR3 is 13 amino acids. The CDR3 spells CASRGGGGYGYTF. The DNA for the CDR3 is TGTGCCAGCAGAGGAGGAGGAGGATATGGCTACACCTTC. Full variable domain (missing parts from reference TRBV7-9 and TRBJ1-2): DTGVSQNPRHKITKRGQNVTFRCDPISEHNRLYWYRQTLGQGPEFLTYFQNEAQLEKSRLLSDRFSAERPKGSFSTLEIQRTEQGDSAMYLCASRGGGGYGYTFGSGTRLTVV.

The CDR3 here is CAGQGGLWNTGELFF. The CDR3 nucleotides are TGTGCCGGACAGGGGGGACTGTGGAACACCGGGGAGCTGTTTTTT. The genes are TRBV28 and TRBJ2-2, with 10 bases lining up with TRBD1. This CDR3 region has 15 residues. The germline V gene encodes CDR1 MDHEN and CDR2 SYDVKM. J gave up 1 base and V 11 bases, and 7 bases lay outside the gene matches.

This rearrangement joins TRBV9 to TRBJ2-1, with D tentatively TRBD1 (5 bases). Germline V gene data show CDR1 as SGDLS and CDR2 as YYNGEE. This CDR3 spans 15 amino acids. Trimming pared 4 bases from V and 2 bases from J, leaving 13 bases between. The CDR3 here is CASSPAGLTYNEQFF. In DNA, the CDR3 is TGTGCCAGCAGCCCCGCAGGGCTAACCTACAATGAGCAGTTCTTC.

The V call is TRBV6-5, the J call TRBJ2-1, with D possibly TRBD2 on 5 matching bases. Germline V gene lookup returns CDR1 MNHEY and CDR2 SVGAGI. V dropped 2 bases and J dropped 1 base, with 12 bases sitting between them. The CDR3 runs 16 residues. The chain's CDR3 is CASSYGQGSSYNEQFF. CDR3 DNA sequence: TGTGCCAGCAGTTACGGTCAAGGGAGTTCCTACAATGAGCAGTTCTTC.

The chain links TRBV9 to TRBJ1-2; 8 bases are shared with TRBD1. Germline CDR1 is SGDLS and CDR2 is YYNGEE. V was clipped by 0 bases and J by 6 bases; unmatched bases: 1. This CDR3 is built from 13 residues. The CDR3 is CASSVGQGNGYTF. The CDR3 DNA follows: TGTGCCAGCAGCGTAGGACAGGGGAATGGCTACACCTTC.

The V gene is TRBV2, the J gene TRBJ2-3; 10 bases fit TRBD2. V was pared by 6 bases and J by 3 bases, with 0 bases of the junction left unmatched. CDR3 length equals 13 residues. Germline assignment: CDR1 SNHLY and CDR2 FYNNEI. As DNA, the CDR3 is TGTGCCAGCAGGACTAGCGGGACAGATACGCAGTATTTT. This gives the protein CASRTSGTDTQYF.

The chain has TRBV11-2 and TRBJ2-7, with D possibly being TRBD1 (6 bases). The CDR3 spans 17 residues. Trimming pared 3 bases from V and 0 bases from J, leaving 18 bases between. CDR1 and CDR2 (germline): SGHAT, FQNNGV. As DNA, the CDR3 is TGTGCCAGCAGCTTCCCGCTCAGGGGCATCAGCTCCTACGAGCAGTACTTC. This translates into CASSFPLRGISSYEQYF.

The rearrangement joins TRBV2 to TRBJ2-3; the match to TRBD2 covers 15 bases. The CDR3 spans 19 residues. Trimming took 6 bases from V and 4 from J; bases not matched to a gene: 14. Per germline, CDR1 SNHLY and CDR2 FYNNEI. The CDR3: CASSLTWGTSGGRADTQYF. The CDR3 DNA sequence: TGTGCCAGCAGCCTAACCTGGGGGACTAGCGGGGGGAGGGCAGATACGCAGTATTTT.

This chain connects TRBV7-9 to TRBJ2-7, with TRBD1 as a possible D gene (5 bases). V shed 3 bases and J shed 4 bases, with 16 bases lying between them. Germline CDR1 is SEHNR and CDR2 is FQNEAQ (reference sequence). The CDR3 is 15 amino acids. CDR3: CASSLGNWGRYEQYF. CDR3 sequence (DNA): TGTGCCAGCAGCTTGGGTAATTGGGGCCGTTACGAGCAGTACTTC.

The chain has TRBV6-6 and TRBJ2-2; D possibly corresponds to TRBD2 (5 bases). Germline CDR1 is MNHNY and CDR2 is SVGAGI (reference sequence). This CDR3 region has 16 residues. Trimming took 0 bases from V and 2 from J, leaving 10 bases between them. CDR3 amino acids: CASSYSRLTNTGELFF. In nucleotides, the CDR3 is TGTGCCAGCAGTTACTCACGACTAACCAACACCGGGGAGCTGTTTTTT.

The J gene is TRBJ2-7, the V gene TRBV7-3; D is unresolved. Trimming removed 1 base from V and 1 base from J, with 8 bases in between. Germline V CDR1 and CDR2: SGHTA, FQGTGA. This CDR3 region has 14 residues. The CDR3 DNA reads TGTGCCAGCAGCTTAAATAGCAATTCCTACGAGCAGTACTTC. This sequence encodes CASSLNSNSYEQYF. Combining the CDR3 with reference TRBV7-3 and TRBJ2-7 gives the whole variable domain GAGVSQTPSNKVTEKGKYVELRCDPISGHTALYWYRQSLGQGPEFLIYFQGTGAADDSGLPNDRFFAVRPEGSVSTLKIQRTERGDSAVYLCASSLNSNSYEQYFGPGTRLTVT.